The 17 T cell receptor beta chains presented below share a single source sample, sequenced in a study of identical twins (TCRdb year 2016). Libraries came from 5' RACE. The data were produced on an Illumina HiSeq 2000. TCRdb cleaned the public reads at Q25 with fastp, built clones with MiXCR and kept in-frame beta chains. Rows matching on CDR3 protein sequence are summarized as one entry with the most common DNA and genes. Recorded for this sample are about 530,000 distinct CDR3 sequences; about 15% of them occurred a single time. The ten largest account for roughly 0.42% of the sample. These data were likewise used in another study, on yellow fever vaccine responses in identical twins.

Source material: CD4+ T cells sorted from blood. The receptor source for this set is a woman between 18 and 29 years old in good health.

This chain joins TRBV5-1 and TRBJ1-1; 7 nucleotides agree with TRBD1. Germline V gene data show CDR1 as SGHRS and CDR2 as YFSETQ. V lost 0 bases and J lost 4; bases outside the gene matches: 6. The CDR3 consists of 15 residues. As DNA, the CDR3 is TGCGCCAGCAGCTTGGGAGCGGCAGGGGGCACTGAAGCTTTCTTT. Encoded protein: CASSLGAAGGTEAFF.

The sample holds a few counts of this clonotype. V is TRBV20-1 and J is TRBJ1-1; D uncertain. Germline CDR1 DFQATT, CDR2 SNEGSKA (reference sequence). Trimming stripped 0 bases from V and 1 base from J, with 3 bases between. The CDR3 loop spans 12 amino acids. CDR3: CSARDENTEAFF. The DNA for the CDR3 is TGCAGTGCTAGAGACGAGAACACTGAAGCTTTCTTT.

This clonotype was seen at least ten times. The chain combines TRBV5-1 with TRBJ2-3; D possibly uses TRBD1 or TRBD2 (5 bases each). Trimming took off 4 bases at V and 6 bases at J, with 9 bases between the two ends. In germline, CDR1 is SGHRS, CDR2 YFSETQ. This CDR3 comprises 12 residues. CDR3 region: CASSGTADTQYF. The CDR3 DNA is TGCGCCAGCAGCGGGACGGCTGATACGCAGTATTTT.

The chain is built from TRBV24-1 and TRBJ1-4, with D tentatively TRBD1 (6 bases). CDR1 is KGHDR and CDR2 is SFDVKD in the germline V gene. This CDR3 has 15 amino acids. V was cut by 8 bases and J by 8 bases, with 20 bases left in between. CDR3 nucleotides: TGTGCCACCACCCAAGTAGGACAGACAATGGAAAAACTGTTTTTT. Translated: CATTQVGQTMEKLFF.

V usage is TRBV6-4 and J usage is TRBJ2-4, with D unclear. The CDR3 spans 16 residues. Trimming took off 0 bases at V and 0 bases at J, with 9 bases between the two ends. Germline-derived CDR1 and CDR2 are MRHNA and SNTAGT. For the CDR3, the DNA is TGTGCCAGCAGTGACTCGGAGCTGATAGCCAAAAACATTCAGTACTTC. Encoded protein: CASSDSELIAKNIQYF.

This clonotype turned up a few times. CDR3 sequence reads: CASSGARYEQYF. CDR3 DNA: TGCGCCAGCAGCGGGGCTCGGTACGAGCAGTACTTC. This chain joins TRBV5-1 and TRBJ2-7; perhaps TRBD1 as D (5 bases). The CDR3 is made up of 12 amino acids. V was clipped by 4 bases and J by 4 bases, with 9 bases between them. Germline-derived CDR1 and CDR2 are SGHRS and YFSETQ.

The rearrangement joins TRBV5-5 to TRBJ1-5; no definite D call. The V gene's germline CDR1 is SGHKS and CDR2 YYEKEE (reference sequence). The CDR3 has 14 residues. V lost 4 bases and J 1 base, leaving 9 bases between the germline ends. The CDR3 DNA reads TGTGCCAGCAGCCCCGTGATGAGCAATCAGCCCCAGCATTTT. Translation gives CASSPVMSNQPQHF.

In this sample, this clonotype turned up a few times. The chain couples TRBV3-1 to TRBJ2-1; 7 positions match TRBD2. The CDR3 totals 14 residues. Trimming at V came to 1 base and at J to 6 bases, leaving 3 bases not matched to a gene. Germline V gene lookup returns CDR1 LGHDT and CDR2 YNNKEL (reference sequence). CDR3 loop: CASSQGSSGNEQFF. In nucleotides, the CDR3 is TGTGCCAGCAGCCAAGGTTCTAGCGGCAATGAGCAGTTCTTC.

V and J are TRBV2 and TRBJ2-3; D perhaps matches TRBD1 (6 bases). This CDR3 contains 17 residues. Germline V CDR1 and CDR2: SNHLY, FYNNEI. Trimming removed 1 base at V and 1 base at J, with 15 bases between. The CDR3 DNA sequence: TGTGCCAGCAGTGAAGGCCCCCCGGGACACCGCACAGATACGCAGTATTTT. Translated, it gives CASSEGPPGHRTDTQYF.

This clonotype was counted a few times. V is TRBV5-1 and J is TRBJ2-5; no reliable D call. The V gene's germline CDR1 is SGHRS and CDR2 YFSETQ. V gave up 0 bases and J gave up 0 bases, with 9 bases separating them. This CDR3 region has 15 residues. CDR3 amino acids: CASSLAPSYQETQYF. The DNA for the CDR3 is TGCGCCAGCAGCTTGGCGCCGTCGTACCAAGAGACCCAGTACTTC.

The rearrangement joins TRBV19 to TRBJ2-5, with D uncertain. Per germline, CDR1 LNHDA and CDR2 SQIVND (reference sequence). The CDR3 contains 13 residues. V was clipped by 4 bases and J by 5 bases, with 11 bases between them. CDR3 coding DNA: TGTGCCAGTAGTACCAGGAATGTTGAGACCCAGTACTTC. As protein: CASSTRNVETQYF.

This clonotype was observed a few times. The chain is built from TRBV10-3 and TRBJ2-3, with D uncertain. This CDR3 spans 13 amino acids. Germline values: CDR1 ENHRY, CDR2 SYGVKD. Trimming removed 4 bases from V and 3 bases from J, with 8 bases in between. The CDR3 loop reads CAISGAETDTQYF. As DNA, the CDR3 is TGTGCCATCAGTGGCGCAGAAACAGATACGCAGTATTTT.

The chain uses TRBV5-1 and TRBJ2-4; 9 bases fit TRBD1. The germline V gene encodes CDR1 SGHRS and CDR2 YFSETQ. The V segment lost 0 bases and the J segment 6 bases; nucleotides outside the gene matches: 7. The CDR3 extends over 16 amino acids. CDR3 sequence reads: CASSLGPGQGLNIQYF. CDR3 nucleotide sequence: TGCGCCAGCAGCTTGGGCCCGGGACAGGGTTTAAACATTCAGTACTTC.

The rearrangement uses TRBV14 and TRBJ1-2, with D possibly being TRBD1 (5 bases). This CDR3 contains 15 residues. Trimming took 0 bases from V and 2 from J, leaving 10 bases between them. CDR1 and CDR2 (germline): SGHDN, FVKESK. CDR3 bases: TGTGCCAGCAGCCAAGACTGGGGACGGAACTATGGCTACACCTTC. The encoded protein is CASSQDWGRNYGYTF.

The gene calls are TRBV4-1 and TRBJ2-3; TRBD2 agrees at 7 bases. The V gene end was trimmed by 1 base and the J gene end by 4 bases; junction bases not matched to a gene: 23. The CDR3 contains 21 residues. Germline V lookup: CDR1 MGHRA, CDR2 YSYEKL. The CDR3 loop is CASSQALRRGRTGDPPDTQYF. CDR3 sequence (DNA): TGCGCCAGCAGCCAAGCCCTTCGGCGGGGGAGAACCGGAGATCCCCCAGATACGCAGTATTTT.

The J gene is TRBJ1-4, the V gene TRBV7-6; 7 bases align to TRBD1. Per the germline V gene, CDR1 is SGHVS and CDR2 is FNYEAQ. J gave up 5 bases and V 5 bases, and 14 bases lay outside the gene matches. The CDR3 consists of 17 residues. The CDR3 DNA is TGTGCCAGCAGCCTACCTGCCAAACAGGGGAAGAATGAAAAACTGTTTTTT. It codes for CASSLPAKQGKNEKLFF. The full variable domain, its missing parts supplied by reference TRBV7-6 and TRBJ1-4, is GAGVSQSPRYKVTKRGQDVALRCDPISGHVSLYWYRQALGQGPEFLTYFNYEAQQDKSGLPNDRFSAERPEGSISTLTIQRTEQRDSAMYRCASSLPAKQGKNEKLFFGSGTQLSVL.

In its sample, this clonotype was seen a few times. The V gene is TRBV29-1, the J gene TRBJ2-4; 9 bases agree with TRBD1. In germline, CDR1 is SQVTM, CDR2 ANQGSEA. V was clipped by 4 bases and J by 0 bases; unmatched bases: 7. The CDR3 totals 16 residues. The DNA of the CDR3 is TGCAGCGTTGTGGGGGACAGGGTCTTAGCCAAAAACATTCAGTACTTC. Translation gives CSVVGDRVLAKNIQYF.